Listed below are T cell receptor beta chains from one sample, sequenced in a study of shared clonotypes between healthy human individuals. Using immunoSEQ multiplex PCR, the repertoire was profiled, and TCRdb retains in-frame clones only, with some absent. The table lists some 500,000 clones, more than 95% of them singletons. Input material: naive CD4+ T cells sorted from blood. Source of these receptors: a woman aged 30 to 39 in good health. Both conserved end residues are part of each CDR3. A D gene is named only where the DNA matches it firmly. Clone size is stated in some rows and not others, as once, few, many or a class when expanded.

D gene,V gene,J gene,clone size,CDR3 protein,CDR3 DNA
TRBD2,TRBV19,TRBJ2-1,NA,CAGTPPGREHNEQFF,TGTGCCGGCACCCCTCCCGGGAGGGAGCACAATGAGCAGTTCTTC
TRBD2,TRBV7-6,TRBJ2-7,NA,CASSRGSRDYEQYF,TGTGCCAGCAGCCGCGGGAGCAGGGACTACGAGCAGTACTTC
NA,TRBV6-1,TRBJ1-5,NA,CASMGSRVHNQPQHF,TGTGCCAGCATGGGGTCCAGGGTTCACAATCAGCCCCAGCATTTT
TRBD2,TRBV28,TRBJ2-7,NA,CATGGTSGYEQYF,TGTGCCACCGGGGGGACTAGCGGTTACGAGCAGTACTTC
TRBD1,TRBV28,TRBJ1-3,NA,CASMGQGAGNTIYF,TGTGCCAGCATGGGCCAGGGGGCTGGAAACACCATATATTTT
NA,TRBV6-6,TRBJ2-3,NA,CASSYGQFSDTQYF,TGTGCCAGCAGTTACGGTCAGTTCTCAGATACGCAGTATTTT
TRBD2,TRBV19,TRBJ2-1,NA,CASTSQREPEQFF,TGTGCCAGTACCTCCCAGCGGGAGCCTGAGCAGTTCTTC
NA,TRBV19,TRBJ2-7,NA,CASQGPLVGEQYF,TGTGCCAGCCAGGGACCCCTGGTCGGTGAGCAGTACTTC
NA,TRBV7-8,TRBJ2-4,NA,CASSGATLAKNIQYF,TGTGCCTCCTCAGGGGCAACACTAGCCAAAAACATTCAGTACTTC
TRBD2,TRBV14,TRBJ2-5,NA,CASSQDVWTSGRKETQYF,TGTGCCAGCAGCCAAGATGTATGGACTAGCGGGAGGAAAGAGACCCAGTACTTC
NA,TRBV21-1,TRBJ2-5,NA,CASSPRTGPETQYF,TGTGCCAGCAGCCCGCGGACTGGGCCAGAGACCCAGTACTTC
TRBD1,TRBV30,TRBJ1-3,NA,CAWQGWGQGATGNTIYF,TGTGCCTGGCAAGGATGGGGACAGGGGGCTACTGGAAACACCATATATTTT
NA,TRBV2,TRBJ1-2,few,CAISTYGYTF,TGTGCCATCTCGACTTATGGCTACACCTTC
TRBD2,TRBV19,TRBJ2-7,NA,CASSERGVAGSYEQYF,TGTGCCAGTAGTGAAAGAGGAGTAGCGGGATCCTACGAGCAGTACTTC
NA,TRBV19,TRBJ1-2,NA,CASQDGYYGYTF,TGTGCCAGCCAGGACGGCTACTATGGCTACACCTTC
NA,TRBV10-2,TRBJ2-7,NA,CASSESYEQYF,TGCGCCAGCAGTGAGTCGTACGAGCAGTACTTC
NA,TRBV27,TRBJ1-5,NA,CASSFDVQPQHF,TGTGCCAGCAGTTTTGATGTTCAGCCCCAGCATTTT
TRBD2,TRBV28,TRBJ2-5,NA,CASSVAGVRETQYF,TGTGCCAGCAGTGTGGCGGGAGTTAGAGAGACCCAGTACTTC
TRBD2,TRBV4-1,TRBJ2-5,NA,CASSQTLLAGGRETQYF,TGCGCCAGCAGCCAAACCTTACTAGCGGGAGGACGGGAGACCCAGTACTTC
NA,TRBV5-1,TRBJ2-2,few,CASSPGQQNTGELFF,TGCGCCAGCAGCCCTGGACAGCAGAACACCGGGGAGCTGTTTTTT
TRBD2,TRBV19,TRBJ2-3,NA,CASSIASGRRDTQYF,TGTGCCAGTAGTATAGCTAGCGGGAGAAGAGATACGCAGTATTTT
NA,TRBV2,TRBJ1-5,NA,CASRMGGWPQHF,TGTGCCAGCAGGATGGGGGGATGGCCCCAGCATTTT
TRBD2,TRBV28,TRBJ2-5,NA,CASSLGLAEVETQYF,TGTGCCAGCAGTTTAGGACTAGCTGAGGTAGAGACCCAGTACTTC
TRBD1,TRBV25-1,TRBJ1-4,NA,CASSEIGTGPSEKLFF,TGTGCCAGCAGTGAAATTGGGACAGGTCCATCTGAAAAACTGTTTTTT
TRBD2,TRBV5-1,TRBJ2-3,NA,CASSSGLADYTDTQYF,TGCGCCAGCAGCTCGGGACTAGCGGATTACACAGATACGCAGTATTTT
NA,TRBV29-1,TRBJ2-4,NA,CSAFVAKNIQYF,TGCAGCGCCTTTGTAGCCAAAAACATTCAGTACTTC
TRBD2,TRBV28,TRBJ2-7,NA,CASSLVGTSGSYEQYF,TGTGCCAGCAGTTTAGTCGGGACTAGCGGGAGCTACGAGCAGTACTTC
NA,TRBV25-1,TRBJ1-2,NA,CASSSRDGYGYTF,TGTGCCAGCAGCTCCCGGGACGGGTATGGCTACACCTTC